These T cell receptor beta chains were read from a single sample in a study of shared clonotypes between healthy human individuals. Sequenced by immunoSEQ multiplex PCR; TCRdb stores in-frame clones only, minus some. The repertoire holds hundreds of thousands of clones, with about 96% as singletons. Sequenced material: naive CD8+ T cells sorted from blood. The source of these receptors is a woman aged 25 to 39 in good health. Both conserved end residues are part of each CDR3. A D gene is named only where the DNA matches it firmly.

j_gene: TRBJ1-1
v_gene: TRBV10-1
d_gene: .
CDR3nt: TGCGCCAGCAGTGAGGCGGCGGACACTGAAGCTTTCTTT
CDR3aa: CASSEAADTEAFF

j_gene: TRBJ2-1
v_gene: TRBV19
d_gene: TRBD1
CDR3nt: TGTGCCACGAGCCGGGACAGGGATTCCAATGAGCAGTTCTTC
CDR3aa: CATSRDRDSNEQFF

j_gene: TRBJ2-5
v_gene: TRBV2
d_gene: .
CDR3nt: TGTGCCAGCAGTGATATACAGCAAGAGACCCAGTACTTC
CDR3aa: CASSDIQQETQYF

j_gene: TRBJ1-2
v_gene: TRBV14
d_gene: .
CDR3nt: TGTGCCAGCAGCCAAGGGGGGCAGGGGATATTCTATGGCTACACCTTC
CDR3aa: CASSQGGQGIFYGYTF

j_gene: TRBJ2-1
v_gene: TRBV15
d_gene: .
CDR3nt: TGTGCCACCAGAAAGACCGGGCAACTACATCGTGAGCAGTTCTTC
CDR3aa: CATRKTGQLHREQFF

j_gene: TRBJ2-7
v_gene: TRBV6-1
d_gene: TRBD1
CDR3nt: TGTGCCAGCAGTGAGGGGACAGGATCGAGCGAGCAGTACTTC
CDR3aa: CASSEGTGSSEQYF

j_gene: TRBJ1-6
v_gene: TRBV5-6
d_gene: TRBD1
CDR3nt: TGTGCCAGCAGCCTGACAGGGCATTCACCCCTCCACTTT
CDR3aa: CASSLTGHSPLHF

j_gene: TRBJ2-7
v_gene: TRBV6-6
d_gene: .
CDR3nt: TGTGCCAGCAGTTATCAGGGCGAGCAGTACTTC
CDR3aa: CASSYQGEQYF

j_gene: TRBJ2-7
v_gene: TRBV9
d_gene: TRBD1
CDR3nt: TGTGCCAGCAGCGCCGGGACAGGTGGCGAGCAGTACTTC
CDR3aa: CASSAGTGGEQYF

j_gene: TRBJ2-7
v_gene: TRBV9
d_gene: .
CDR3nt: TGTGCCAGCAGCGCAGACAACCACTACGAGCAGTACTTC
CDR3aa: CASSADNHYEQYF